The 18 T cell receptor beta chains given below trace back to one sample, sequenced in a study of circulating and synovial CD4+ cells in juvenile arthritis. Assay: immunoSEQ multiplex PCR; the TCRdb copy retains only in-frame clones and omits some. Of about 33,000 clones detected, about 95% appear once; the ten largest clones hold roughly 0.16%. Specimen: CD4+ T cells from blood. The receptors were gathered from a human donor with juvenile idiopathic arthritis.

This chain links TRBV6-1 with TRBJ1-5, with D possibly TRBD1 on 5 matching bases. CDR3 length: 15 amino acids. Germline V gene data show CDR1 as MNHNS and CDR2 as SASEGT. The V end lost 7 bases, the J end lost 2 bases, and 15 bases lay between the germline ends. The CDR3 DNA sequence: TGTGCCAGCAAGGGGCAACAGGAAGGCAATCAGCCCCAGCATTTT. Encoded protein: CASKGQQEGNQPQHF.

Regarding this clone: The junction differs from germline at one of its ends, possibly a read error. The chain is built from TRBV19 and TRBJ1-5; TRBD1 is a possible D gene (6 bases). Germline V lookup: CDR1 LNHDA, CDR2 SQIVND (reference sequence). The length of the CDR3 is 14 residues. The DNA of the CDR3 is TGTGCCAGTAGTGGGGGCGTCATACCGATCTATCAGAGGTTT. Its protein product is CASSGGVIPIYQRF.

The chain couples TRBV9 to TRBJ2-3; TRBD1 might be the D (5 bases). This CDR3 region has 17 residues. Germline lookup yields CDR1 SGDLS and CDR2 YYNGEE. Trimming took 0 bases from V and 5 from J, leaving 19 bases between them. This CDR3 reads CASSVATTHTQGDTQYF. The CDR3 bases are TGTGCCAGCAGCGTAGCTACGACACACACCCAGGGAGATACGCAGTATTTT.

This chain links TRBV6-1 with TRBJ1-1; D is undetermined. The germline V and J ends were trimmed by 3 bases and 4 bases, with 12 bases remaining between them. The germline gives CDR1 MNHNS, CDR2 SASEGT. The CDR3 sequence is 14 residues long. Written as DNA, the CDR3 is TGTGCCAGCAGTGACGTTGTAGGGAGCACTGAAGCTTTCTTT. Protein sequence: CASSDVVGSTEAFF.

V is TRBV28 and J is TRBJ2-3; 10 nucleotides match TRBD2. CDR1 is MDHEN, CDR2 SYDVKM, per germline. There are 14 residues in the CDR3. With V trimmed by 7 bases and J by 6 bases, 7 bases remained unmatched. The CDR3 spells CASKAGGMSDTQYF. The CDR3 DNA sequence: TGTGCCAGCAAAGCGGGAGGGATGTCGGATACGCAGTATTTT. Full variable domain (rest looked up from reference TRBV28 and TRBJ2-3): DVKVTQSSRYLVKRTGEKVFLECVQDMDHENMFWYRQDPGLGLRLIYFSYDVKMKEKGDIPEGYSVSREKKERFSLILESASTNQTSMYLCASKAGGMSDTQYFGPGTRLTVL.

This clone was counted a single time. The chain couples TRBV19 to TRBJ1-5; 7 bases are shared with TRBD1. There are 17 residues in the CDR3. Germline CDR1 and CDR2: LNHDA and SQIVND (reference sequence). The ends lost 5 bases at V and 0 bases at J; junction bases unmatched: 10. CDR3 nucleotides: TGTGCCAGTAGTCGGGACAGCCAAGGGTATAGCAATCAGCCCCAGCATTTT. Its protein product is CASSRDSQGYSNQPQHF.

The chain has TRBV10-3 and TRBJ2-7; tentative D call: TRBD1 (6 bases). Per the germline V gene, CDR1 is ENHRY and CDR2 is SYGVKD. This CDR3 is built from 15 residues. Trimming left V 0 bases short and J 4 bases short, with 13 bases between. The CDR3 protein is CAISESTRGGYEQYF. The DNA for the CDR3 is TGTGCCATCAGTGAGTCGACCAGGGGTGGGTACGAGCAGTACTTC.

This chain connects TRBV2 to TRBJ2-3; D possibly corresponds to TRBD1 (7 bases). Per germline, CDR1 SNHLY and CDR2 FYNNEI. V was trimmed by 8 bases and J by 0 bases, leaving 15 bases between them. The CDR3 is 15 amino acids. CDR3: CASGGGRASTDTQYF. The CDR3 DNA reads TGTGCCAGCGGAGGGGGCAGGGCTAGCACAGATACGCAGTATTTT.

This chain joins TRBV10-1 and TRBJ1-2; D remains unclear. The germline V gene has CDR1 WNHNN and CDR2 SYGVQD (reference sequence). V was cut by 0 bases and J by 6 bases, with 14 bases left in between. The CDR3 covers 15 residues. The CDR3 DNA sequence: TGCGCCAGCAGTGAGTCCCAGGAATTGGAGGATGGCTACACCTTC. It is translated as CASSESQELEDGYTF.

The chain uses TRBV5-1 and TRBJ2-5, with TRBD1 as a possible D gene (6 bases). This CDR3 comprises 13 residues. V gave up 5 bases and J gave up 3 bases, with 11 bases separating them. Germline loops: CDR1 SGHRS, CDR2 YFSETQ. CDR3 sequence reads: CASRSWTEETQYF. The CDR3 DNA reads TGCGCCAGCAGGTCCTGGACAGAAGAGACCCAGTACTTC.

This clone was recorded only once. CDR3 nucleotides: TGCGCCAGCAGCCACGGACAGGGGGCCCTCCAAGAGACCCAGTACTTC. Translating gives CASSHGQGALQETQYF. J is TRBJ2-5 and V is TRBV5-1; 11 bases are a match to TRBD1. The V and J ends lost 4 bases and 1 base, in that order; junction bases with no gene match: 6. This CDR3 is 16 amino acids long. Germline V gives CDR1 SGHRS, CDR2 YFSETQ.

The chain combines TRBV11-1 with TRBJ2-7; 7 nucleotides align to TRBD2. V gave up 5 bases and J gave up 0 bases; unmatched junction bases: 13. CDR1 and CDR2 (germline): SGHAT, FQDESV (reference sequence). There are 17 residues in the CDR3. The CDR3 spells CASSLLPSGASSYEQYF. CDR3 bases: TGTGCCAGCAGCCTTCTCCCAAGCGGGGCTAGCTCCTACGAGCAGTACTTC.

This clone has just a few counts. The chain joins TRBV19 to TRBJ1-1; TRBD1 matches 8 bases. CDR1 and CDR2 (germline): LNHDA, SQIVND (reference sequence). Unmatched junction bases numbered 7, after V lost 7 bases and J lost 0 bases. CDR3 size: 15 residues. The CDR3 DNA sequence: TGTGCCAGTATAGGAGCAGGGGGCGTGAACACTGAAGCTTTCTTT. This gives the protein CASIGAGGVNTEAFF.

This rearrangement joins TRBV18 to TRBJ2-7; 7 bases match TRBD2. In germline, CDR1 is KGHSH, CDR2 LQKENI. The V segment lost 3 bases and the J segment 5 bases; nucleotides outside the gene matches: 10. The CDR3 consists of 15 residues. The CDR3 coding sequence is TGTGCCAGCTCACCGGTCAGGGAGGGAATCAACGAGCAGTACTTC. This translates into CASSPVREGINEQYF. Based on the CDR3 plus reference TRBV18 and TRBJ2-7, the full variable domain is NAGVMQNPRHLVRRRGQEARLRCSPMKGHSHVYWYRQLPEEGLKFMVYLQKENIIDESGMPKERFSAEFPKEGPSILRIQQVVRGDSAAYFCASSPVREGINEQYFGPGTRLTVT.

The chain combines TRBV5-4 with TRBJ1-5, with unresolved D. The V end was cut by 2 bases, the J end by 2 bases, with 14 bases between. CDR1 and CDR2 from the germline V gene are SGHNT and YYREEE (reference sequence). This CDR3 comprises 16 residues. The CDR3 reads CASSLGPGRGNQPQHF. In nucleotides, the CDR3 is TGTGCCAGCAGCTTAGGACCGGGGAGAGGCAATCAGCCCCAGCATTTT.

This chain connects TRBV11-2 to TRBJ1-4, with a weak D call TRBD1 (6 bases). V lost 1 base to trimming and J lost 6 bases, with 12 bases between them. The V gene's germline CDR1 is SGHAT and CDR2 FQNNGV. The CDR3 loop spans 15 amino acids. The CDR3 spells CASSLAWPGDEKLFF. The CDR3 nucleotides are TGTGCCAGCAGCTTAGCATGGCCAGGGGATGAAAAACTGTTTTTT.

The V call is TRBV11-2, the J call TRBJ2-3; tentative D call: TRBD1 (6 bases). Trimming pared 4 bases from V and 3 bases from J, leaving 11 bases between. The CDR3 contains 14 residues. The germline CDR1 and CDR2 sequences are SGHAT and FQNNGV. CDR3 region: CASSSGQITDTQYF. The DNA for the CDR3 is TGTGCCAGCAGCTCCGGACAGATAACAGATACGCAGTATTTT.

The chain joins TRBV7-6 to TRBJ2-1; D possibly corresponds to TRBD2 (5 bases). Germline V CDR1 and CDR2: SGHVS, FNYEAQ. The CDR3 spans 17 residues. The V gene lost 0 bases and the J gene lost 8 bases, with 20 bases spanning the gap. The CDR3 coding sequence is TGTGCCAGCAGCTTAGCTCACCGAGCGGACTCACGGTATGAGCAGTTCTTC. Its protein is CASSLAHRADSRYEQFF.